This T cell receptor (beta chain) is drawn from a study of cytomegalovirus exposure and HLA in healthy donors. The CDR3 length is 15 residues. Germline CDR1 reads PRHDT; CDR2 reads FYEKMQ (reference sequence). The ends were cut back, 2 bases at V and 3 bases at J, with 12 bases in the middle. PCR primers comprised 60 Vbeta and 13 Jbeta primers. Assay: immunoSEQ multiplex PCR; the TCRdb copy retains only in-frame clones and omits some. This sample has 170,000 or so clones; around three quarters occur once, and the top ten carry 0.6% to 0.7%. The rearrangement links TRBV13 to TRBJ2-3, with a possible D match to TRBD1 (6 bases). The specimen was PBMCs. This sequence was found in a boy under 18 in good health and CMV-seronegative. In nucleotides, the CDR3 is TGTGCCAGCAGCTTACTCGCCAGGGGAACAGATACGCAGTATTTT. It is translated as CASSLLARGTDTQYF.